This T cell receptor (beta chain) was identified during a study of T cell repertoires in cytomegalovirus infection. Study at large: Both a matching HLA type and CMV infection were indicated by public TCR beta signatures.

TCRdb analysed the reads with MiXCR anew, one entry per CDR3 protein. The sample lists some 800,000 distinct CDR3 sequences, 25% to 30% occurring once. CDR1 and CDR2 from the germline V gene are SGHNT and YENEEA. This CDR3 has 15 residues. V was clipped by 5 bases and J by 4 bases, with 15 bases between them. This clonotype was counted a few times. Antigen: not known. The chain combines TRBV11-3 with TRBJ2-1; D is possibly TRBD2 (7 bases). This specimen was cultured CD8+ T cells from PBMCs, taken from culture after CMV antigen stimulation. The TCR comes from a human donor in good health (CMV status not recorded). Some clones in this sample may be carry-over from other donors' samples. This CDR3 is CASSGRGDGYNEQFF. CDR3 sequence (DNA): TGTGCCAGCAGCGGGAGGGGGGACGGATACAATGAGCAGTTCTTC.